This T cell receptor beta chain originates from a study of identical twins. General study results and limits: Alpha sequences out of frame and shared by twins had excess low generation probability. Zero-insertion findings could be partly confounded by invariant cells (MAIT and iNKT cells).

Template switching introduced a universal primer site, and the cDNA bore unique molecular identifiers. TCRdb recomputed calls from the 5' RACE reads with MiXCR, one row per CDR3 protein. This sample yields around 550,000 distinct CDR3 sequences, of which roughly 15% are seen a single time; roughly 0.44% belongs to the top ten. As to this clonotype: The antigen remains undetermined.

The CDR3 consists of 15 residues. Germline V gene sequence: CDR1 MGHDK, CDR2 SYGVNS. Trimming at V came to 6 bases and at J to 0 bases, leaving 5 bases not matched to a gene. In addition, the sample was reused for a study of yellow fever vaccine responses in identical twins. This second report adds: Reportedly, twins' vaccine T cell responses looked partly convergent and partly personalized.

The sample comprised CD4+ T cells sorted from blood. The chain has TRBV25-1 and TRBJ2-1; 7 bases match TRBD1. The sequence was obtained from a woman under 30 in good health. The CDR3 bases are TGTGCCAGCAGGGGGGACAGAAGCTCCTACAATGAGCAGTTCTTC. Translating it yields CASRGDRSSYNEQFF.